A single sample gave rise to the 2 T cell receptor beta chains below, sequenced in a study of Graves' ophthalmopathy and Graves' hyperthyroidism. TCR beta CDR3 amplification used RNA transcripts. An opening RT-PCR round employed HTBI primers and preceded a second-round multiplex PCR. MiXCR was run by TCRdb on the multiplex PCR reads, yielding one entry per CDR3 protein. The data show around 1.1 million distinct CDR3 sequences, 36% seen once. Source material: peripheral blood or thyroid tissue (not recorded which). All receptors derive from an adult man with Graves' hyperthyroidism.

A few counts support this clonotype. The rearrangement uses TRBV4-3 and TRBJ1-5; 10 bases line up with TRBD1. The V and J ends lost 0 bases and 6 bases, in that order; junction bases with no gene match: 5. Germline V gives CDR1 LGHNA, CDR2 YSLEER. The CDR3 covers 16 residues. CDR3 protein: CASSQEGTGVSQPQHF. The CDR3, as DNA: TGCGCCAGCAGCCAAGAAGGGACAGGGGTTAGTCAGCCCCAGCATTTT.

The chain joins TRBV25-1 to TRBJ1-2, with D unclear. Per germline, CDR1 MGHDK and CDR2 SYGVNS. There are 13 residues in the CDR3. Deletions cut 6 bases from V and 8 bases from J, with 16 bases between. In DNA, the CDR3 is TGTGCCAGCAGCATGAGCCGGGCGCGGGGCTACACCTTC. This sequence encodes CASSMSRARGYTF.